Presented here are 3 T cell receptor beta chains from one specimen sequenced in a study of blood T cell repertoires in COVID-19. Sequenced by immunoSEQ multiplex PCR; TCRdb stores in-frame clones only, minus some. The sample records about 46,000 clones, approximately 85% being singletons. The sequenced sample consisted of peripheral blood. These receptors were taken from a man in his sixties with acute or convalescent COVID-19.

The rearrangement links TRBV19 to TRBJ2-1, with 7 bases lining up with TRBD1. The CDR3 has 13 amino acids. Per the germline V gene, CDR1 is LNHDA and CDR2 is SQIVND (reference sequence). The V and J ends lost 5 bases and 9 bases, in that order; junction bases with no gene match: 7. The CDR3 loop is CASSPDRDPEQFF. The CDR3, as DNA: TGTGCCAGTAGTCCCGACAGGGACCCTGAGCAGTTCTTC.

The chain has TRBV21-1 and TRBJ1-3. TRBV21-1 is noted as a pseudogene. CDR3 length: 17 amino acids. CDR3 amino acids: CASSKVRLADSGNTIYF. In nucleotides, the CDR3 is TGTGCCAGCAGCAAAGTACGGCTGGCGGACTCTGGAAACACCATATATTTT.

This rearrangement joins TRBV28 to TRBJ2-7; 8 bases are shared with TRBD1. The ends lost 6 bases at V and 6 bases at J; junction bases unmatched: 7. Germline V gene sequence: CDR1 MDHEN, CDR2 SYDVKM. This CDR3 region has 13 residues. Written as DNA, the CDR3 is TGTGCCAGCAGCTGGACAGGGTACCGCGAGCAGTACTTC. This encodes CASSWTGYREQYF.